This record covers a single TCR beta chain. A few counts support this clone. The specificity of this receptor is unknown. One base away there is no much larger clone; base qualities are not given. The time point label corresponds to: baseline before first vaccination. Vaccinee samples were obtained from the UK trials COV001 and COV002, which included a single-blind randomized controlled phase 2/3 trial of AZD1222 (ChAdOx1 nCoV-19) in healthy adults. For TCRbeta chain sequencing, PBMC samples were collected from trial participants at day 0 and at day 28 after the second dose. CDR1 and CDR2 are drawn from the germline V gene (reference sequence): GTSNPN, SVGIG. The CDR3 contains 12 residues, cysteine and phenylalanine counted. Only the CDR3 DNA stays, 36 bases, in frame from base 1. The junction carries 4 bases between V and J, which are trimmed by 0 bases and 4 bases respectively. These data are taken from a study of T cell responses to AZD1222 COVID-19 vaccine (dated by TCRdb to the early 2020s). About the study as a whole: Because spike-specific TCR depth and breadth did not differ between the two schedules, AZD1222 recipients who got a second dose at roughly 4 weeks were pooled with those who got a second dose at roughly 12 weeks. Enrollment into the trials was organized by age into subgroups of 18-55, 56-69 and 70-plus years, and those subgroups contained roughly 140, 27 and 60 TCR-sequenced participants, respectively. A total of under 250 trial participants underwent TCR sequencing, of whom nearly 210 had received two doses of AZD1222 and 26 had received two doses of the MenACWY control vaccine.

The paper's findings and limits, for the study overall: The vaccine-associated CD4 TCRs covered the entire spike protein, and the dominant responses fell in regions 160-218 and 743-854. Spike-specific TCR breadth and depth rose significantly after two AZD1222 doses compared with day 0 and with MenACWY recipients. Conclusions about previously exposed vaccinees were limited because only 6 or 7 AZD1222 recipients were SARS-CoV-2 seropositive at baseline. Because no samples from the day 14 peak response were available, repertoires could be characterized only after the peak T cell response. The 56-69-year group was small, and its depth increase did not reach significance, likely because of low power. Participants were mostly white British and included more females than males, and it was suggested by the authors that clonal diversity may have been underestimated. Reportedly, close to half of the unique spike-specific TCRs recognized epitopes lying outside the regions that are mutated in the B.1.351 and B.1.1.7 variants.

The CDR3 regions of human TCRbeta chains were subjected to immunosequencing. The original pipeline was this. TCRs in the repertoires were compared against a reference library of SARS-CoV-2-specific TCRs that had been generated with the MIRA antigen-specificity platform. Breadth was defined as the fraction of unique TCRs that were SARS-CoV-2-associated. Depth was defined as the fraction of total T cells that were SARS-CoV-2-associated. Using the MIRA data, every spike-specific TCR was mapped to the spike region that the TCR reacted to and assigned to either a CD4 or a CD8 class. Log10-transformed breadth and depth values were compared by one-way ANOVA with Sidak's multiple comparisons tests. As stored in TCRdb, this immuneACCESS dataset retains in-frame rearrangements with V and J assigned. A fraction of the clones does not appear; measured against another copy, unresolved V genes explain less than half of the discrepancy, and the remainder lacks a known reason. V, J and clone size are those of that table, while D and trimming were read from the DNA. The sample table records about 140,000 clones; around nine tenths of these occur just once. The top ten clonotypes cover about 5.9% of the sample.

The receptor chain draws on TRBV30 and TRBJ1-5; no D gene is confidently identified. This clonotype originated in an adult in good health. Specimen: peripheral blood, collected on day 0 of AZD1222 vaccination. CDR3 reads: CAWSVQNQPQHF. The DNA is TGTGCCTGGAGTGTACAAAATCAGCCCCAGCATTTT.